This T cell receptor (beta chain) was found in a study of T cell responses to AZD1222 COVID-19 vaccine. General observations from the study: Vaccine-related CD4 TCRs covered spike, predominating at 160-218 and 743-854.

The table came from immunoSEQ multiplex PCR; TCRdb's copy has only in-frame clones and leaves some out. The sample carries roughly 260,000 clones, 93% recorded once. Trimming shortened V by 1 base and J by 0 bases, and 4 bases separated the two germline ends. The V gene's germline CDR1 is SGHRS and CDR2 YFSETQ. The CDR3 is 13 amino acids. Comment on this clone: Its antigen remains unidentified. Different DNA sequences within this sample yield the same CDR3.

Sequencing used peripheral blood, obtained on day 0 of AZD1222 vaccination. The origin of this receptor is an adult in good health. The rearrangement joins TRBV5-1 to TRBJ1-1; no reliable D call. In DNA, the CDR3 is TGCGCCAGCAGCTTGACCGTGAACACTGAAGCTTTCTTT. Translating gives CASSLTVNTEAFF.